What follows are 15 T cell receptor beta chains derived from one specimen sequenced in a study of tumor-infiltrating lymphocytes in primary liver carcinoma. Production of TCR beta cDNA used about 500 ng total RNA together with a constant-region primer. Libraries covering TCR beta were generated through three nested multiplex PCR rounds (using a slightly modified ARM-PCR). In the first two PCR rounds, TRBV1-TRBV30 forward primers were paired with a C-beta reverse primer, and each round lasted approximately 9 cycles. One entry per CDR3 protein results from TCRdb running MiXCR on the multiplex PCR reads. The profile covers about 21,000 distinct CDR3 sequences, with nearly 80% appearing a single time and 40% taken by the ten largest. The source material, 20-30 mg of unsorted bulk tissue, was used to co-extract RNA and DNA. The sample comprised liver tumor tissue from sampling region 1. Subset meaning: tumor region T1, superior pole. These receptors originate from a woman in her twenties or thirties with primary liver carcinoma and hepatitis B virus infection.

CDR3 sequence reads: CASTQVGGGDYTF. The CDR3 DNA follows: TGTGCCAGCACTCAGGTGGGGGGTGGGGACTACACCTTC. V and J are TRBV11-2 and TRBJ1-2, with D maybe TRBD1 (5 bases). The germline V gene encodes CDR1 SGHAT and CDR2 FQNNGV. Trimming cost V 7 bases and J 10 bases, with 19 bases left between them. The CDR3 is 13 amino acids.

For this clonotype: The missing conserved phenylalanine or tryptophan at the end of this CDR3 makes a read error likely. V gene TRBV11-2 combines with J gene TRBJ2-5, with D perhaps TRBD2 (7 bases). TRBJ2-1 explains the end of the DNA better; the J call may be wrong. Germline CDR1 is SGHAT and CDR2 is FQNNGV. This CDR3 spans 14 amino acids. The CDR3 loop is CASSLDGGLETQFL. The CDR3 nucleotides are TGTGCCAGCAGCTTAGACGGGGGGCTGGAGACCCAGTTCTTA.

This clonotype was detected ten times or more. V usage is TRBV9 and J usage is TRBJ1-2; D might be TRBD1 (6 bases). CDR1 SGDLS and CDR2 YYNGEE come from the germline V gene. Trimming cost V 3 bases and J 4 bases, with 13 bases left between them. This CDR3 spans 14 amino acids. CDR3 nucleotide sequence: TGTGCCAGCAGCGCCGGACGGGACACCTATGGCTACACCTTC. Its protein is CASSAGRDTYGYTF.

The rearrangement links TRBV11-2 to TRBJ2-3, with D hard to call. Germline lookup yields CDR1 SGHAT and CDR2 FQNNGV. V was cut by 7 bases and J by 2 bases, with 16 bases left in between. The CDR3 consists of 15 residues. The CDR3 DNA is TGTGCCAGCACCTCTTTACTCTTTGACACAGATACGCAGTATTTT. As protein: CASTSLLFDTDTQYF.

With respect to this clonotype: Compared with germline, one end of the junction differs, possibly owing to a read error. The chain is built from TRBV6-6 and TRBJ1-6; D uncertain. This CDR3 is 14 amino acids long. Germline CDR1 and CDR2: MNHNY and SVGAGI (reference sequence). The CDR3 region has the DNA TGTGCCAGTAGACGTGATGGTGTAAGATCACCCCTCCACTTC. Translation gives CASRRDGVRSPLHF.

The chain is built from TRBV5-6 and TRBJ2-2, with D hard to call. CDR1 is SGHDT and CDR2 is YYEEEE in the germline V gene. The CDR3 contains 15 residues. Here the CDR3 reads CASSLALRVTGELFF. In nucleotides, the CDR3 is TGTGCTAGTAGTTTGGCACTCAGAGTCACCGGGGAGCTGTTTTTT.

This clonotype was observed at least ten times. The CDR3 region has the DNA TGTGCCAGCAGCGTAAGGACAGCGGAGTTCTTC. Translating it yields CASSVRTAEFF. The V and J genes are TRBV9 and TRBJ2-1; D is possibly TRBD1 (6 bases). V dropped 1 base and J dropped 14 bases, with 10 bases sitting between them. From germline, CDR1 is SGDLS and CDR2 YYNGEE. The CDR3 has 11 amino acids.

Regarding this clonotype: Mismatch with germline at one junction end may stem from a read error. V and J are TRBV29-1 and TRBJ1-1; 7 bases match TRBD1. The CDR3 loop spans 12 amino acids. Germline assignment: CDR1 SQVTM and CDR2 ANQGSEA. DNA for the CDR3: TGCAGTGTCGAGACAGGGAGTACTGAACCTTTCTTT. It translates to CSVETGSTEPFF.

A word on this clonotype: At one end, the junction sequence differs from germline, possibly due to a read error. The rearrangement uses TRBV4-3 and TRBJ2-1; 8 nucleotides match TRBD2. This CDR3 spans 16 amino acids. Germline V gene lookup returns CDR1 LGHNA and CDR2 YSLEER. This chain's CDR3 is CSRSQDAGGSYNEQFF. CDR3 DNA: TGCTCCAGGAGCCAAGATGCGGGAGGCTCCTACAATGAGCAGTTCTTC.

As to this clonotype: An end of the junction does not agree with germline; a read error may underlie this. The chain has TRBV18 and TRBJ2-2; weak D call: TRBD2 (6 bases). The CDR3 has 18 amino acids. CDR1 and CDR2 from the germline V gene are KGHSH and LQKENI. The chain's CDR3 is CTSSPPVLAATNTGELFF. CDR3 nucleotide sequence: TGTACCAGCTCACCACCGGTACTAGCCGCAACGAACACAGGGGAGCTGTTTTTT.

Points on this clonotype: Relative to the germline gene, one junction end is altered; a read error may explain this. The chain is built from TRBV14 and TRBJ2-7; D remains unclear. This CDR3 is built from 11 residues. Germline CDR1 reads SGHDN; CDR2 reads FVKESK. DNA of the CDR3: TGTGCCATCAGCCACCACCATAAGCAGTACTTC. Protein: CAISHHHKQYF.

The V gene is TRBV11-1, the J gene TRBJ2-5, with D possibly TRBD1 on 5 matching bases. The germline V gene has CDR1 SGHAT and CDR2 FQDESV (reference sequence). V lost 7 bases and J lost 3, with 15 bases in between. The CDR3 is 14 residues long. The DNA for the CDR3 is TGTGCCAGCAACTCAGCAGGGCACGAAGAGACCCAGTACTTC. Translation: CASNSAGHEETQYF.

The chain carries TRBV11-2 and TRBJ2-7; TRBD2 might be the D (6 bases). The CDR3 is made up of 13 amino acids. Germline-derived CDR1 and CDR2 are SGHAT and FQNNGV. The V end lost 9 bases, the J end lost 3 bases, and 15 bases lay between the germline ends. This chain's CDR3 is CASNVAGNYEQYF. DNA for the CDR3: TGTGCCAGTAACGTTGCGGGGAACTACGAGCAGTACTTC.

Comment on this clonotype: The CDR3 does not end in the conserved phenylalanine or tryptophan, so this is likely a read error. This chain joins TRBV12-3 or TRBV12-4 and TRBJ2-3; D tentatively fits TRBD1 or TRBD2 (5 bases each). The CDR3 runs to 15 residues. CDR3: CASSFPTPSTGTQYL. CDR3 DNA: TGTGCCAGCAGTTTTCCCACTCCTAGCACAGGTACGCAGTATCTT.

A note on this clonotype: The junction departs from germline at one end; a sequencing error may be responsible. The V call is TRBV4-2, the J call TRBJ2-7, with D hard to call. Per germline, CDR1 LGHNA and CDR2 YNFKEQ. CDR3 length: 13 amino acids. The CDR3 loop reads CVSSQLSHYEYYF. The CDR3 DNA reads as TGTGTCAGCAGCCAACTTAGTCACTACGAGTATTACTTC.